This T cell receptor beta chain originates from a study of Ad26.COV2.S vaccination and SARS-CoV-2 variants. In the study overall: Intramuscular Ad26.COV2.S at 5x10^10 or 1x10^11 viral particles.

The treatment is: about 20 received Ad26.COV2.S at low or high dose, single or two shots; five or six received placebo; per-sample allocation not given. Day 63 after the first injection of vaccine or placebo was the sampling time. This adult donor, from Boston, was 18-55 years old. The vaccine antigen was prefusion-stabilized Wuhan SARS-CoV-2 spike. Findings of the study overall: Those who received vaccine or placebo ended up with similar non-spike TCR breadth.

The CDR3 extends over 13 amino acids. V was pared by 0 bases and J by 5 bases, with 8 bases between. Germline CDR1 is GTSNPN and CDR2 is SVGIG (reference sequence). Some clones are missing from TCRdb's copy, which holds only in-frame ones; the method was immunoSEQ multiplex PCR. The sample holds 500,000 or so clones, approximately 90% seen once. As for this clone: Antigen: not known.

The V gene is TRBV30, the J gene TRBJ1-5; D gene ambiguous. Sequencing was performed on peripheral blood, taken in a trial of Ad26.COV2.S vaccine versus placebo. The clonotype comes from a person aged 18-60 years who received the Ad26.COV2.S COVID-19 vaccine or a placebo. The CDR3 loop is CAWSVGMDQPQHF. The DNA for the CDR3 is TGTGCCTGGAGTGTAGGGATGGATCAGCCCCAGCATTTT. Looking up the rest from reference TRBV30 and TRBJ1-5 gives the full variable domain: SQTIHQWPATLVQPVGSPLSLECTVEGTSNPNLYWYRQAAGRGLQLLFYSVGIGQISSEVPQNLSASRPQDRQFILSSKKLLLSDSGFYLCAWSVGMDQPQHFGDGTRLSIL.